Below are 14 T cell receptor beta chains sequenced from a single sample in a study of T cell responses to AZD1222 COVID-19 vaccine. Produced via immunoSEQ multiplex PCR; TCRdb's table is partial and in-frame only. This sample carries around 130,000 clones, approximately 86% of them seen once, and the ten largest clones take around 3%. This specimen consisted of peripheral blood, obtained 28 days after the second AZD1222 dose. These receptors were obtained from an adult who received the AZD1222 COVID-19 vaccine.

This chain connects TRBV10-3 to TRBJ2-2, with TRBD1 as a possible D gene (5 bases). The CDR3 loop spans 13 amino acids. The V gene lost 6 bases and the J gene lost 3 bases, with 8 bases spanning the gap. Germline lookup yields CDR1 ENHRY and CDR2 SYGVKD. CDR3 protein: CAIRARDTGELFF. The DNA for the CDR3 is TGTGCCATCAGGGCCAGGGACACCGGGGAGCTGTTTTTT.

This chain links TRBV29-1 with TRBJ1-1; D is perhaps TRBD1 (5 bases). The V gene's germline CDR1 is SQVTM and CDR2 ANQGSEA. Between the trimmed V and J ends, which lost 7 bases and 4 bases, there was a span of 13 bases. This CDR3 spans 12 amino acids. CDR3 sequence: CSARRVTTEAFF. CDR3 DNA: TGCAGCGCCCGCAGGGTTACCACTGAAGCTTTCTTT. The full variable domain, completed using reference TRBV29-1 and TRBJ1-1, is SAVISQKPSRDICQRGTSLTIQCQVDSQVTMMFWYRQQPGQSLTLIATANQGSEATYESGFVIDKFPISRPNLTFSTLTVSNMSPEDSSIYLCSARRVTTEAFFGQGTRLTVV.

CDR3 residues: CASSEPGQFNEKLFF. In DNA, the CDR3 is TGTGCCAGCAGCGAACCCGGACAGTTTAATGAAAAACTGTTTTTT. This chain joins TRBV7-8 and TRBJ1-4; weak D call: TRBD1 (6 bases). Germline lookup yields CDR1 SGHVS and CDR2 FQNEAQ. V was cut by 5 bases and J by 4 bases, with 14 bases left in between. The CDR3 is 15 residues long.

This clone was observed once. The sample holds other DNA sequences that translate to the same CDR3. The chain recombines TRBV7-2 with TRBJ1-4, with no clear D. V was clipped by 3 bases and J by 6 bases, with 11 bases between them. The CDR3 runs to 14 residues. Germline V lookup: CDR1 SGHTA, CDR2 FQGNSA. CDR3 loop: CASSFRGVDEKLFF. The CDR3 bases are TGTGCCAGCAGCTTCCGTGGAGTAGATGAAAAACTGTTTTTT.

The genes are TRBV7-8 and TRBJ2-1; TRBD1 might be the D (5 bases). V lost 10 bases and J 9 bases, leaving 19 bases between the germline ends. Germline V gene sequence: CDR1 SGHVS, CDR2 FQNEAQ. CDR3 size: 13 residues. CDR3 residues: CATHLLQGGEQFF. DNA for the CDR3: TGTGCCACCCACCTACTCCAGGGTGGTGAGCAGTTCTTC.

The chain has TRBV27 and TRBJ2-1; TRBD1 matches 9 bases. This CDR3 is built from 15 residues. Germline V lookup: CDR1 MNHEY, CDR2 SMNVEV (reference sequence). After removal of 2 bases from V and 8 bases from J, the junction contained 7 bases not matched to a gene. CDR3 amino acids: CASSLETGGIDEQFF. The DNA of the CDR3 is TGTGCCAGCAGTTTAGAGACAGGGGGTATTGATGAGCAGTTCTTC.

V usage is TRBV9 and J usage is TRBJ2-2, with 8 bases that match TRBD2. The length of the CDR3 is 18 residues. Trimming removed 3 bases from V and 2 bases from J; junction bases left unmatched: 12. Germline CDR1 is SGDLS and CDR2 is YYNGEE. The CDR3 nucleotides are TGTGCCAGCAGCGACCGCGGGGGGCGCCAATTTAACACCGGGGAGCTGTTTTTT. Translation: CASSDRGGRQFNTGELFF.

The chain employs TRBV5-1 and TRBJ1-1; possibly TRBD1 for D (6 bases). Between the trimmed V and J ends, which lost 0 bases and 6 bases, there was a span of 15 bases. The CDR3 is 15 amino acids. In germline, CDR1 is SGHRS, CDR2 YFSETQ. CDR3 protein: CASSLAFTGQAEAFF. DNA of the CDR3: TGCGCCAGCAGCTTGGCGTTTACGGGACAAGCTGAAGCTTTCTTT.

The chain recombines TRBV4-1 with TRBJ1-5, with D hard to call. CDR3 length: 13 amino acids. Trimming removed 1 base from V and 6 bases from J, with 7 bases in between. Germline lookup yields CDR1 MGHRA and CDR2 YSYEKL. In nucleotides, the CDR3 is TGCGCCAGCAGCCAAGGTTCCCGTCAGCCCCAGCATTTT. This translates into CASSQGSRQPQHF.

The genes are TRBV6-5 and TRBJ1-6; 7 nucleotides line up with TRBD1. This CDR3 contains 13 residues. CDR1 is MNHEY and CDR2 is SVGAGI in the germline V gene. The ends lost 6 bases at V and 7 bases at J; junction bases unmatched: 3. The DNA for the CDR3 is TGTGCCAGCAGGGACAGGACGAATTCACCCCTCCACTTT. Its protein is CASRDRTNSPLHF.

As DNA, the CDR3 is TGTGCCTGGAGTGTACAGGGTCCTCTCTATGGCTACACCTTC. Its translation: CAWSVQGPLYGYTF. The V gene is TRBV30, the J gene TRBJ1-2; a weak D match, TRBD1 (6 bases). The CDR3 spans 14 residues. CDR1 GTSNPN and CDR2 SVGIG come from the germline V gene (reference sequence). Between the trimmed V and J ends, which lost 0 bases and 4 bases, there was a span of 12 bases. The whole variable domain, remainder taken from reference TRBV30 and TRBJ1-2, is SQTIHQWPATLVQPVGSPLSLECTVEGTSNPNLYWYRQAAGRGLQLLFYSVGIGQISSEVPQNLSASRPQDRQFILSSKKLLLSDSGFYLCAWSVQGPLYGYTFGSGTRLTVV.

The chain recombines TRBV9 with TRBJ1-5, with D tentatively TRBD1 (6 bases). V was shortened by 3 bases and J by 2 bases, with 12 bases between the two germline ends. The CDR3 is 15 amino acids. Germline lookup yields CDR1 SGDLS and CDR2 YYNGEE. CDR3 DNA sequence: TGTGCCAGCAGCGCTACAGGGTTGGGCAATCAGCCCCAGCATTTT. This sequence encodes CASSATGLGNQPQHF. The full variable domain, in which reference TRBV9 and TRBJ1-5 provide the parts outside the CDR3, is DSGVTQTPKHLITATGQRVTLRCSPRSGDLSVYWYQQSLDQGLQFLIQYYNGEERAKGNILERFSAQQFPDLHSELNLSSLELGDSALYFCASSATGLGNQPQHFGDGTRLSIL.

This clone was seen a single time. The chain links TRBV6-6 to TRBJ2-1, with TRBD2 matching over 7 bases. The CDR3 contains 13 residues. Germline-derived CDR1 and CDR2 are MNHNY and SVGAGI (reference sequence). The J segment lost 4 bases and the V segment lost 10 bases, leaving 7 bases of the junction unmatched. CDR3 in amino acids: CATASGSYNEQFF. The CDR3 DNA reads TGTGCCACCGCTAGCGGATCTTACAATGAGCAGTTCTTC.

This clone was seen only once. The V gene is TRBV28, the J gene TRBJ1-6, with D tentatively TRBD1 (5 bases). The germline CDR1 and CDR2 sequences are MDHEN and SYDVKM. The CDR3 totals 14 residues. The V and J ends lost 5 bases and 5 bases respectively, with 10 bases between them. The CDR3 DNA is TGTGCCAGCAGTCAAGGGACTAATAATTCACCCCTCCACTTT. It yields the protein CASSQGTNNSPLHF.